This T cell receptor (beta chain) stems from a study of blood T cell repertoires in COVID-19. This CDR3 is built from 15 residues. Losses at the gene ends were 5 bases for V and 3 bases for J; bases not matched to a gene: 8. CDR1 is MNHEY and CDR2 is SVGEGT in the germline V gene. The protocol was immunoSEQ multiplex PCR, while the TCRdb copy is restricted to in-frame clones and leaves out a portion. This sample has approximately 110,000 clones; more than 80% occur once, and the top ten carry 4% to 5.5%. This chain links TRBV6-2 or TRBV6-3 with TRBJ2-7; 9 nucleotides agree with TRBD1. Sequencing was performed on peripheral blood. The receptor was derived from a woman in her forties or fifties with acute or convalescent COVID-19. The CDR3 nucleotides read TGTGCCAGCAGTCCCCTCAACAGGGGGCTCTACGAGCAGTACTTC. Amino acids: CASSPLNRGLYEQYF.